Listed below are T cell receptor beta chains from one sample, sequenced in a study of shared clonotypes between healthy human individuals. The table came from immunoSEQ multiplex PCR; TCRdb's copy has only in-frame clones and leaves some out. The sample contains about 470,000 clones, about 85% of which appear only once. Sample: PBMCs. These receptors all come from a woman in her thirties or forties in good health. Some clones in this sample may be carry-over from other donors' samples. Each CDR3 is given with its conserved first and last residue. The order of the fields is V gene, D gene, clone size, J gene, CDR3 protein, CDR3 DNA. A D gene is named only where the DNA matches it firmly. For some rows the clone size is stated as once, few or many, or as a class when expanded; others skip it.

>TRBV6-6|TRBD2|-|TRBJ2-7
CASSYGGTTTYEQYF
TGTGCCAGCAGTTACGGCGGGACTACCACCTACGAGCAGTACTTC
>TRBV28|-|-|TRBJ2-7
CASSSPGMAYEQYF
TGTGCCAGCAGTTCCCCCGGAATGGCCTACGAGCAGTACTTC
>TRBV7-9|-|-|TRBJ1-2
CASSLGGGNGYTF
TGTGCCAGCAGCCTGGGCGGGGGTAATGGCTACACCTTC
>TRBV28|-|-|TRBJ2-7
CASSSLYEQYF
TGTGCCAGCAGTAGTCTGTACGAGCAGTACTTC
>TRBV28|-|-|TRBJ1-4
CASSLGPQAAGEKLFF
TGTGCCAGCAGTTTAGGCCCCCAGGCAGCCGGGGAAAAACTGTTTTTT
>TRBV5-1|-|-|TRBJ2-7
CASSSGVLSYEQYF
TGCGCCAGCAGCTCGGGGGTACTCTCCTACGAGCAGTACTTC
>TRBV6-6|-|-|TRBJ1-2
CASSQRWGSTGGYTF
TGTGCCAGCAGCCAGCGGTGGGGGTCAACTGGTGGCTACACCTTC
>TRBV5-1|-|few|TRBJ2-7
CASSLGQFYEQYF
TGCGCCAGCAGCTTAGGACAGTTCTACGAGCAGTACTTC
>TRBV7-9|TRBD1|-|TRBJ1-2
CASSSVGQGDGYTF
TGTGCCAGCAGCTCCGTGGGACAGGGAGATGGCTACACCTTC
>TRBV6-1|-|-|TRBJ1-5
CASTRGRTGNQPQHF
TGTGCCAGCACGCGGGGCAGGACTGGCAATCAGCCCCAGCATTTT
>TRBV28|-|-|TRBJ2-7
CASSLTQYEQYF
TGTGCCAGCAGTTTGACGCAGTACGAGCAGTACTTC
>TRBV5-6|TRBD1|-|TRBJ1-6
CASSLSRQGARSPLHF
TGTGCCAGCAGCTTGTCTCGACAGGGGGCGCGTTCACCCCTCCACTTT
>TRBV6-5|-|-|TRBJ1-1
CASSPGGGMNTEAFF
TGTGCCAGCAGCCCCGGAGGAGGTATGAACACTGAAGCTTTCTTT
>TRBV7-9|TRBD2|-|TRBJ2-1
CASSHRTSGTYNEQFF
TGTGCCAGCAGCCATCGGACTAGCGGGACGTACAATGAGCAGTTCTTC
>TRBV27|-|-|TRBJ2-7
CASKDRAGRLYEQYF
TGTGCCAGCAAAGATCGGGCGGGAAGGCTGTACGAGCAGTACTTC
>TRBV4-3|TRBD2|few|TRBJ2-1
CASSQDLGAGVVNEQFF
TGCGCCAGCAGCCAAGATTTAGGAGCGGGAGTAGTCAATGAGCAGTTCTTC
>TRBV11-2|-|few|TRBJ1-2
CASSSLSGRDYGYTF
TGTGCCAGCAGCTCGTTGTCGGGTCGGGACTATGGCTACACCTTC
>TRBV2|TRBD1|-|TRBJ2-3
CASNLDRGTDTQYF
TGTGCCAGCAACCTTGACAGGGGCACAGATACGCAGTATTTT
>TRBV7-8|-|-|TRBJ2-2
CAWRNTTGELFF
TGTGCCTGGAGGAACACCACCGGGGAGCTGTTTTTT
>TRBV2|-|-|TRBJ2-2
CASKQGGGGELFF
TGTGCCAGCAAACAGGGAGGCGGTGGGGAGCTGTTTTTT
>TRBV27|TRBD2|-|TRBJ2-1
CASSLFFPAKREVEQFF
TGTGCCAGCAGTTTATTTTTTCCGGCTAAGCGGGAGGTCGAGCAGTTCTTC
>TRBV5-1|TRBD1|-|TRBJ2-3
CASSVPGQGPNALTDTQYF
TGCGCCAGCAGCGTTCCGGGACAGGGGCCTAACGCCCTAACAGATACGCAGTATTTT
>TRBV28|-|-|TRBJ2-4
CASSHGGVDLAKNIQYF
TGTGCCAGCAGCCACGGCGGGGTGGACCTAGCCAAAAACATTCAGTACTTC
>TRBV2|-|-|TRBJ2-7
CASTGVQHKREQYF
TGTGCCAGCACCGGGGTACAGCATAAGCGCGAGCAGTACTTC
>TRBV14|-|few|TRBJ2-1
CASSQVGTGAQFF
TGTGCCAGCAGCCAAGTTGGAACGGGAGCTCAGTTCTTC
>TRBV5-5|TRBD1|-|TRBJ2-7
CASSQGQGRSYEQYF
TGTGCCAGCAGCCAGGGACAGGGAAGGTCGTACGAGCAGTACTTC
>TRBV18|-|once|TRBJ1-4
CASSPREGTNEKLFF
TGTGCCAGCTCACCACGAGAGGGTACTAATGAAAAACTGTTTTTT
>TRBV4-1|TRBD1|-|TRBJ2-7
CASSQDPLTGKSSEQYF
TGCGCCAGCAGCCAAGATCCCCTGACAGGGAAATCGTCCGAGCAGTACTTC
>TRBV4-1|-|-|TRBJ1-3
CASTNSGFLSGNTIYF
TGCGCCAGCACAAATTCGGGGTTCCTCTCTGGAAACACCATATATTTT
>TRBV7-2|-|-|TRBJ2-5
CASSLEPKFQGGRGETQYF
TGTGCCAGCAGCTTAGAGCCTAAGTTTCAGGGGGGACGTGGGGAGACCCAGTACTTC
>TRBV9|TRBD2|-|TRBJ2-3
CASSVGPGGGTDTQYF
TGTGCCAGCAGCGTAGGTCCGGGGGGAGGCACAGATACGCAGTATTTT
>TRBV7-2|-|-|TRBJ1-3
CASSDKGGNTIYF
TGTGCCAGCAGCGATAAAGGAGGAAACACCATATATTTT
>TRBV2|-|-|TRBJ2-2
CASGERGVKTGELFF
TGTGCCAGCGGCGAGAGAGGGGTGAAGACCGGGGAGCTGTTTTTT
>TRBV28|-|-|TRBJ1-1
CAITRNTEAFF
TGTGCCATCACAAGGAACACTGAAGCTTTCTTT
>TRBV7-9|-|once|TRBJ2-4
CASSKGTDGNIQYF
TGTGCCAGCAGCAAAGGGACGGACGGAAACATTCAGTACTTC
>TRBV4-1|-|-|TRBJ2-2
CASSRRDTNTGELFF
TGCGCCAGCAGCCGTCGGGACACCAACACCGGGGAGCTGTTTTTT
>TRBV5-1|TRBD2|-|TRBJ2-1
CASSLELAGIDEQFF
TGCGCCAGCAGCTTGGAACTAGCGGGAATCGATGAGCAGTTCTTC